These 14 T cell receptor beta chains were all obtained from the same sample, sequenced in a study of T cells after yellow fever vaccination. TCRdb fed the 5' RACE reads into MiXCR, producing one record per CDR3 protein. Of hundreds of thousands of distinct CDR3 sequences detected, over 9% appear once; the ten largest clones hold 15%. The sequences come from PBMCs, collected on the day of the yellow fever booster vaccination. The receptors stem from a man under 40 who received the YFV17D yellow fever vaccine.

This clonotype appeared a few times. V usage is TRBV7-9 and J usage is TRBJ1-1; 7 positions match TRBD1. This CDR3 region has 10 residues. Germline V CDR1 and CDR2: SEHNR, FQNEAQ (reference sequence). J was trimmed by 10 bases and V by 6 bases; bases with no gene match: 2. This CDR3 is CASRGTVAFF. CDR3 nucleotide sequence: TGTGCCAGCAGAGGGACAGTAGCTTTCTTT. Full variable domain (outside the CDR3, taken from reference TRBV7-9 and TRBJ1-1): DTGVSQNPRHKITKRGQNVTFRCDPISEHNRLYWYRQTLGQGPEFLTYFQNEAQLEKSRLLSDRFSAERPKGSFSTLEIQRTEQGDSAMYLCASRGTVAFFGQGTRLTVV.

The V and J genes are TRBV9 and TRBJ2-3; 12 positions agree with TRBD2. Germline V CDR1 and CDR2: SGDLS, YYNGEE. CDR3 length: 15 amino acids. Losses at the gene ends were 4 bases for V and 7 bases for J; bases not matched to a gene: 7. For the CDR3, the DNA is TGTGCCAGCAGCCCGAGACTAGCGGGAGATCATACGCAGTATTTT. Translating gives CASSPRLAGDHTQYF.

This rearrangement joins TRBV10-3 to TRBJ1-6; 7 nucleotides align to TRBD1. Germline trimming cut 6 bases from V and 4 bases from J; bases unmatched to any gene: 6. Germline V CDR1 and CDR2: ENHRY, SYGVKD. The CDR3 contains 15 residues. The CDR3 region has the DNA TGTGCCATCAGGACCTCGACAGGGTATAATTCACCCCTCCACTTT. Residues: CAIRTSTGYNSPLHF.

This clonotype was seen a few times. The rearrangement joins TRBV7-9 to TRBJ2-3, with 11 bases fitting TRBD2. The V and J ends lost 4 bases and 6 bases, in that order; junction bases with no gene match: 12. This CDR3 has 17 amino acids. From germline, CDR1 is SEHNR and CDR2 FQNEAQ (reference sequence). The CDR3 DNA sequence: TGTGCCAGCAGCTCCGGGACTAGCGGACTTTGGAGGGATACGCAGTATTTT. Its protein product is CASSSGTSGLWRDTQYF.

This clonotype was recorded a few times. This chain links TRBV5-4 with TRBJ1-3; no clear D gene. From germline, CDR1 is SGHNT and CDR2 YYREEE (reference sequence). V shed 4 bases and J shed 4 bases, with 9 bases lying between them. CDR3 size: 13 residues. CDR3 residues: CASSPTGGNTIYF. The CDR3 DNA is TGTGCCAGCAGCCCAACCGGGGGAAACACCATATATTTT.

The chain carries TRBV6-2 or TRBV6-3 and TRBJ2-3, with no clear D. Deletions cut 4 bases from V and 6 bases from J, with 8 bases between. The CDR3 has 12 residues. Per the germline V gene, CDR1 is MNHEY and CDR2 is SVGEGT. The CDR3 sequence: CASSWNSDTQYF. For the CDR3, the DNA is TGTGCCAGCAGTTGGAATTCCGATACGCAGTATTTT.

This clonotype was counted at least ten times. The V and J genes are TRBV12-3 or TRBV12-4 and TRBJ1-6, with no clear D. Trimming shortened V by 3 bases and J by 0 bases, and 6 bases separated the two germline ends. The CDR3 has 15 residues. In DNA, the CDR3 is TGTGCCAGCAGTTTGGGAGGCTCCTATAATTCACCCCTCCACTTT. Translating gives CASSLGGSYNSPLHF.

This chain links TRBV21-1 with TRBJ2-7; TRBD1, the table's D call, was not compared with the DNA. TRBV21-1 is labeled a pseudogene. This CDR3 region has 16 residues. Written as DNA, the CDR3 is TGTGCCAGCAACCTCCCCCCCGGGACAGGCCCCTACGAGCAGTACTTC. Residues: CASNLPPGTGPYEQYF.

This rearrangement joins TRBV5-1 to TRBJ2-2, with unresolved D. Germline CDR1 is SGHRS and CDR2 is YFSETQ. CDR3 size: 14 residues. Trimming took off 7 bases at V and 1 base at J, with 11 bases between the two ends. The chain's CDR3 is CASAQTQNTGELFF. The CDR3 bases are TGCGCCAGCGCCCAGACTCAGAACACCGGGGAGCTGTTTTTT.

The CDR3 DNA sequence: TGTGCCAGCAGCTTAACCGGACTAGCGCTTTACAATGAGCAGTTCTTC. This encodes CASSLTGLALYNEQFF. The chain combines TRBV7-9 with TRBJ2-1; 9 bases fit TRBD2. Germline V gene sequence: CDR1 SEHNR, CDR2 FQNEAQ (reference sequence). The CDR3 has 16 amino acids. The V and J ends lost 2 bases and 4 bases, in that order; junction bases with no gene match: 6.

This clonotype came up a few times. The chain links TRBV12-3 or TRBV12-4 to TRBJ2-7; TRBD1 might be the D (6 bases). Trimming removed 6 bases from V and 0 bases from J, with 9 bases in between. This CDR3 has 13 amino acids. CDR3 protein: CASSDRNSYEQYF. CDR3 nucleotides: TGTGCCAGCAGCGACAGGAACTCCTACGAGCAGTACTTC.

The chain carries TRBV7-9 and TRBJ2-1; 7 nucleotides align to TRBD1. Germline V lookup: CDR1 SEHNR, CDR2 FQNEAQ (reference sequence). This CDR3 region has 16 residues. J gave up 3 bases and V 7 bases, and 12 bases lay outside the gene matches. Here the CDR3 DNA reads TGTGCCAGCACCCTTGGTCTGGGACAGATCTACAATGAGCAGTTCTTC. It is translated as CASTLGLGQIYNEQFF.

This clonotype was observed a few times. The chain joins TRBV7-2 to TRBJ2-7; perhaps TRBD2 as D (6 bases). V was cut by 5 bases and J by 2 bases, with 16 bases left in between. The germline V gene has CDR1 SGHTA and CDR2 FQGNSA. The CDR3 sequence is 15 residues long. The CDR3 spells CASSLRSSGAYEQYF. The CDR3 nucleotides are TGTGCCAGCAGCCTACGTAGTAGCGGAGCCTACGAGCAGTACTTC.

This chain connects TRBV2 to TRBJ2-4; D unclear. Trimming cost V 2 bases and J 5 bases, with 4 bases left between them. CDR1 and CDR2 from the germline V gene are SNHLY and FYNNEI. The CDR3 has 12 residues. The CDR3 region has the DNA TGTGCCAGCAGTGAATTCCAAAACATTCAGTACTTC. Its protein product is CASSEFQNIQYF.